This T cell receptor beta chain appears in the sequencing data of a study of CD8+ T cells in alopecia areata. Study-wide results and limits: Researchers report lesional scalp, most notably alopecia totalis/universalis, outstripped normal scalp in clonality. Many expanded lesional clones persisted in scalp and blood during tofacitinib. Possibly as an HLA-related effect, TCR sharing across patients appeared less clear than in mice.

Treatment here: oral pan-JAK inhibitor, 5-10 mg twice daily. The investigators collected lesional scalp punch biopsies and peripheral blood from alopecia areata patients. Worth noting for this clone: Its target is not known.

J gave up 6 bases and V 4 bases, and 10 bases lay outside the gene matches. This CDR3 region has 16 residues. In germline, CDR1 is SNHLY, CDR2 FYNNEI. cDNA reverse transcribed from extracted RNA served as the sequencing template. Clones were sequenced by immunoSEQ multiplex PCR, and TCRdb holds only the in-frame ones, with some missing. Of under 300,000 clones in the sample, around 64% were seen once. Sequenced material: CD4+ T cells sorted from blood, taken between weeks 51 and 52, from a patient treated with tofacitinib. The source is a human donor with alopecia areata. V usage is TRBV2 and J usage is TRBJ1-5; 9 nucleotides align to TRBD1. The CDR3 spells CASSGVDRGTGQPQHF. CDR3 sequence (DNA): TGTGCCAGCAGTGGGGTGGACAGGGGAACCGGTCAGCCCCAGCATTTT.